This T cell receptor (beta chain) was recovered during a study of Ad26.COV2.S vaccination and SARS-CoV-2 variants. The CDR3 has 15 residues. From germline, CDR1 is MNHEY and CDR2 SMNVEV (reference sequence). J gave up 2 bases and V 8 bases, and 9 bases lay outside the gene matches. Regarding treatment: some 20 received Ad26.COV2.S at low or high dose, single or two shots; five or six received placebo; per-sample allocation not given. Day 63 following the first vaccine or placebo injection was when the samples were taken. Boston provided a donor who was an adult aged 18-55 years. What was given as vaccine was an Ad26 vector encoding Wuhan-strain SARS-CoV-2 spike. Profiling relied on immunoSEQ multiplex PCR, and the TCRdb table lists in-frame clones only, not all of them. The table records hundreds of thousands of clones, around nine tenths of them present only once. About this clone itself: This sample also contains other DNA sequences that code for the same CDR3.

This TCR derives from a person aged 18-65 years who received the Ad26.COV2.S COVID-19 vaccine or a placebo. The sample was peripheral blood, taken in a trial of Ad26.COV2.S vaccine versus placebo. J is TRBJ2-1 and V is TRBV27, with 7 bases aligning to TRBD2. The CDR3 nucleotides are TGTGCCAGCTCACTCGGGGGGTCTACCTACAATGAGCAGTTCTTC. As protein: CASSLGGSTYNEQFF.